Presented here are 18 T cell receptor beta chains from one specimen sequenced in a study of beta chain features in type 1 diabetes. The study reverse transcribed the entire isolated RNA, so it sequenced expressed TCRB transcripts. The method was immunoSEQ multiplex PCR; TCRdb's version includes in-frame clones alone and lacks a portion of them. The sample holds about 410,000 clones, more than 11% seen once. Sample: naive CD4+ T cells from blood. These receptors came from a man under 40 in good health.

The table lists this clone with a few counts. This chain connects TRBV5-4 to TRBJ2-7; D unresolved. Germline CDR1 reads SGHNT; CDR2 reads YYREEE (reference sequence). The CDR3 is 12 residues long. V was clipped by 4 bases and J by 3 bases, with 8 bases between them. The CDR3 here is CASSRTSYEQYF. As DNA, the CDR3 is TGTGCCAGCAGCCGGACGAGCTACGAGCAGTACTTC.

There are a few counts of this clone. The rearrangement uses TRBV29-1 and TRBJ1-3; no clear D. The V and J ends lost 5 bases and 6 bases respectively, with 5 bases between them. The CDR3 spans 10 residues. Germline-derived CDR1 and CDR2 are SQVTM and ANQGSEA. The CDR3 reads CSVLENTIYF. CDR3 sequence (DNA): TGCAGCGTTCTCGAAAACACCATATATTTT. The full variable domain, in which reference TRBV29-1 and TRBJ1-3 provide the parts outside the CDR3, is SAVISQKPSRDICQRGTSLTIQCQVDSQVTMMFWYRQQPGQSLTLIATANQGSEATYESGFVIDKFPISRPNLTFSTLTVSNMSPEDSSIYLCSVLENTIYFGEGSWLTVV.

Remarks on this clone: The same CDR3 can be traced to other DNA sequences in this sample. The chain joins TRBV30 to TRBJ2-3; tentatively, D is TRBD2 (6 bases). CDR1 and CDR2 (germline): GTSNPN, SVGIG (reference sequence). CDR3 length: 17 residues. Trimming cost V 4 bases and J 1 base, with 21 bases left between them. CDR3 bases: TGTGCCTGGACCGGGCAAGGCGATAGCGGCGGCACAGATACGCAGTATTTT. It specifies CAWTGQGDSGGTDTQYF.

The chain uses TRBV29-1 and TRBJ2-3; TRBD1 agrees at 8 bases. The germline CDR1 and CDR2 sequences are SQVTM and ANQGSEA. This CDR3 has 14 amino acids. CDR3 nucleotide sequence: TGCAGTGTAACGACAGGGGTGAGCGCAGATACGCAGTATTTT. Residues: CSVTTGVSADTQYF.

This clone occurred many times. This rearrangement joins TRBV7-2 to TRBJ2-3; the D gene is possibly TRBD2 (6 bases). This CDR3 is 13 amino acids long. Per the germline V gene, CDR1 is SGHTA and CDR2 is FQGNSA. V lost 8 bases to trimming and J lost 2 bases, with 11 bases between them. In DNA form, the CDR3 reads TGTGCCAGCCAGACTAGGCCCACAGATACGCAGTATTTT. Translating it yields CASQTRPTDTQYF.

V usage is TRBV7-2 and J usage is TRBJ2-2; 8 bases fit TRBD2. Trimming took 5 bases from V and 0 from J; bases not matched to a gene: 5. Germline-derived CDR1 and CDR2 are SGHTA and FQGNSA. The CDR3 loop spans 16 amino acids. The DNA of the CDR3 is TGTGCCAGCAGCCATCCGGGACTAGCGAACACCGGGGAGCTGTTTTTT. Translation: CASSHPGLANTGELFF. Combining the CDR3 with reference TRBV7-2 and TRBJ2-2 gives the whole variable domain GAGVSQSPSNKVTEKGKDVELRCDPISGHTALYWYRQSLGQGLEFLIYFQGNSAPDKSGLPSDRFSAERTGGSVSTLTIQRTQQEDSAVYLCASSHPGLANTGELFFGEGSRLTVL.

The rearrangement joins TRBV6-5 to TRBJ1-1; TRBD1 aligns across 7 bases. Germline V CDR1 and CDR2: MNHEY, SVGAGI. Unmatched junction bases numbered 3, after V lost 8 bases and J lost 3 bases. The CDR3 has 12 residues. This chain's CDR3 is CASSRGDTEAFF. DNA of the CDR3: TGTGCCAGCTCCAGGGGGGACACTGAAGCTTTCTTT.

The chain is built from TRBV14 and TRBJ2-1; perhaps TRBD1 as D (6 bases). Trimming cost V 1 base and J 8 bases, with 15 bases left between them. Germline V gene data show CDR1 as SGHDN and CDR2 as FVKESK. The CDR3 covers 15 residues. DNA of the CDR3: TGTGCCAGCAGCCAAGTCCCGGGGAAGGGGGATGAGCAGTTCTTC. Protein product: CASSQVPGKGDEQFF.

This clone was detected a few times. The chain recombines TRBV4-3 with TRBJ1-1; no firm D call. The germline V and J ends were trimmed by 0 bases and 6 bases, with 11 bases remaining between them. The CDR3 has 14 amino acids. Germline V gene sequence: CDR1 LGHNA, CDR2 YSLEER. CDR3 loop: CASSQDRSWSEAFF. In DNA, the CDR3 is TGCGCCAGCAGCCAAGATAGGAGTTGGTCTGAAGCTTTCTTT.

This clone was found many times. J is TRBJ2-3 and V is TRBV7-2; tentative D call: TRBD2 (5 bases). Germline assignment: CDR1 SGHTA and CDR2 FQGNSA. CDR3 length: 16 residues. Trimming removed 4 bases from V and 1 base from J, with 15 bases in between. The CDR3 loop reads CASSSWASGGTDTQYF. DNA for the CDR3: TGTGCCAGCAGCTCTTGGGCCAGCGGAGGCACAGATACGCAGTATTTT.

This clone was seen more than once but under ten times. The chain couples TRBV7-6 to TRBJ2-5, with D perhaps TRBD1 or TRBD2 (5 bases each). Germline lookup yields CDR1 SGHVS and CDR2 FNYEAQ. V was shortened by 4 bases and J by 4 bases, with 19 bases between the two germline ends. The CDR3 has 16 residues. CDR3: CASSSPVEGQGETQYF. CDR3 DNA sequence: TGTGCCAGCAGCTCGCCTGTCGAGGGCCAGGGAGAGACCCAGTACTTC.

This clone has more than one count but fewer than ten. This chain links TRBV7-9 with TRBJ2-6; no firm D call. The CDR3 contains 12 residues. Germline V gene sequence: CDR1 SEHNR, CDR2 FQNEAQ (reference sequence). V was trimmed by 6 bases and J by 4 bases, leaving 4 bases between them. CDR3 nucleotides: TGTGCCAGCAGTTACGGGGCCAACGTCCTGACTTTC. Its protein is CASSYGANVLTF. Together with reference TRBV7-9 and TRBJ2-6, the CDR3 gives the full variable domain: DTGVSQNPRHKITKRGQNVTFRCDPISEHNRLYWYRQTLGQGPEFLTYFQNEAQLEKSRLLSDRFSAERPKGSFSTLEIQRTEQGDSAMYLCASSYGANVLTFGAGSRLTVL.

This clone was counted only a few times. The chain recombines TRBV7-2 with TRBJ2-5; a weak D match, TRBD2 (5 bases). The V and J ends lost 2 bases and 5 bases respectively, with 6 bases between them. The CDR3 extends over 12 amino acids. Germline assignment: CDR1 SGHTA and CDR2 FQGNSA. As DNA, the CDR3 is TGTGCCAGCAGCTTATTAGCGGAGACCCAGTACTTC. Its protein product is CASSLLAETQYF. The full variable domain, with the rest looked up from reference TRBV7-2 and TRBJ2-5, is GAGVSQSPSNKVTEKGKDVELRCDPISGHTALYWYRQSLGQGLEFLIYFQGNSAPDKSGLPSDRFSAERTGGSVSTLTIQRTQQEDSAVYLCASSLLAETQYFGPGTRLLVL.

This clone was counted only a few times. The V gene is TRBV18, the J gene TRBJ2-5, with D possibly matching TRBD1 (5 bases). The CDR3 is 13 residues long. The V and J ends lost 6 bases and 4 bases respectively, with 12 bases between them. Germline V gene lookup returns CDR1 KGHSH and CDR2 LQKENI. DNA of the CDR3: TGTGCCAGCTCGGGCCAGGGAAGAGAGACCCAGTACTTC. It encodes CASSGQGRETQYF. The whole variable domain, remainder taken from reference TRBV18 and TRBJ2-5, is NAGVMQNPRHLVRRRGQEARLRCSPMKGHSHVYWYRQLPEEGLKFMVYLQKENIIDESGMPKERFSAEFPKEGPSILRIQQVVRGDSAAYFCASSGQGRETQYFGPGTRLLVL.

Only a few counts were recorded for this clone. This sequence joins TRBV18 and TRBJ2-7; 9 bases match TRBD1. The CDR3 is 14 amino acids. Germline loops: CDR1 KGHSH, CDR2 LQKENI. Trimming took 5 bases from V and 0 from J; bases not matched to a gene: 2. The CDR3: CASSSGQGSYEQYF. The CDR3 nucleotides are TGTGCCAGCTCATCGGGACAGGGCTCCTACGAGCAGTACTTC.

This clone showed up just a few times. The rearrangement uses TRBV7-6 and TRBJ2-4; maybe TRBD1 (8 bases). This CDR3 contains 16 residues. Germline V gives CDR1 SGHVS, CDR2 FNYEAQ. Between the trimmed V and J ends, which lost 0 bases and 8 bases, there was a span of 17 bases. This CDR3 is CASSLAGGTGFHIQYF. DNA for the CDR3: TGTGCCAGCAGCTTAGCGGGAGGGACAGGTTTTCACATTCAGTACTTC.

The V gene is TRBV19, the J gene TRBJ1-1; 8 nucleotides match TRBD1. Per the germline V gene, CDR1 is LNHDA and CDR2 is SQIVND (reference sequence). Trimming at V came to 3 bases and at J to 4 bases, leaving 1 base not matched to a gene. This CDR3 has 13 amino acids. Written as DNA, the CDR3 is TGTGCCAGTAGTATGGACAGGGTCACTGAAGCTTTCTTT. The encoded protein is CASSMDRVTEAFF.

CDR3 in DNA: TGCGCCAGCAGCTTGGAGGCGGAGGGCAATGAGCAGTTCTTC. Its protein product is CASSLEAEGNEQFF. The V gene is TRBV5-1, the J gene TRBJ2-1; maybe TRBD2 (6 bases). Germline assignment: CDR1 SGHRS and CDR2 YFSETQ. V was pared by 0 bases and J by 6 bases, with 10 bases between. The CDR3 loop spans 14 amino acids.